Sequencing of this T cell receptor beta chain was carried out in a study of human T cells and chemical hapten exposure (dated by TCRdb to about 2021). For the wider study: For sensitization, 2% DPC in acetone was applied to a roughly 2 cm by roughly 2 cm area of upper inner arm skin. Weekly therapeutic DPC doses were additionally applied to the scalp of patients throughout the roughly 22-week study period. Patch testing was performed on the upper back with Finn chambers containing 0.01% DPC, and the patch tests were scored after 6 days according to International Contact Dermatitis Research Group standards. The patient cohort, mostly female, included alopecia areata with under or over 50% scalp involvement, alopecia totalis and alopecia universalis. Libraries were combined into a pool for sequencing, and differences in TCR yield between samples came mainly from small differences in library volumes within the pool. Peripheral blood TCR repertoire changes were tracked in vivo in alopecia patients during primary and secondary sensitization to the hapten diphenylcyclopropenone (DPC). Blood was sampled from patients pre-sensitization (week 0) and at 2, 6 and about 24 weeks after DPC sensitization. For TCR sequencing, blood came from 25 to 35 alopecia patients at anywhere from one to four time points (pre-sensitization, 2, 6 and 24 weeks). The research as a whole found: DPC sensitization did not change how many TCRs were above 1 in 1000 frequency, and no evidence was found of alterations in global repertoire structure. A positive correlation was found between the number of PT1 expanded TCRs and patch test score, with significance reached at thresholds 8, 16 and 32 but not 4. Alopecia, a presumed autoimmune disease, was present in all patients, so the immune response of the patients might differ from that of healthy individuals. After repeated subsampling, changes were observed in the strength of the expansion versus patch-test correlation and in the threshold at which the correlation became significant. Compared with pre-sensitization or healthy control sets, expanded TCRs formed significantly more large CDR3 similarity clusters, which is consistent with antigen-driven responses.

Per the germline V gene, LGHNA is the CDR1 and YSLEER is the CDR2. CDR3 length: 19 amino acids, cysteine to phenylalanine. Solely the CDR3 DNA is kept, with 57 bases framed from the first base. V loses 0 bases of germline sequence and J loses 4 bases, and the interval between the two ends is 21 bases. Libraries were prepared through RACE. Sequencing was performed on a NextSeq 500. Library preparation attached unique molecular identifiers to individual cDNA molecules for quantitative, reproducible TCR counting. From each blood RNA sample, both TCR alpha and TCR beta chains were sequenced. In the source study's methods: Samples had a median of roughly 98,000 TCRs, with a range from roughly 23,224 to 700,000. The Decombinator software suite was used to annotate V, J and CDR3 in the TCR reads. For PS versus PT1 abundance plots, all samples were subsampled to the same number of TCRs (28,000). Expanded TCRs were defined as absent before sensitization and observed at least eight times at the 2-week time point. The public reads were reanalyzed by TCRdb: fastp trimming at Q25, MiXCR alignment, in-frame beta chains only. Identical CDR3 proteins give one entry, which carries the most common genes and DNA. TCRdb, not the original authors, processed these V and J calls. The table for this sample lists 280,000 or so distinct CDR3 sequences; around 7.7% of them were counted only once. 1.2% of the sample goes to the ten largest clones.

In this sample, this clonotype turned up a few times. What antigen it recognizes has not been identified. Base qualities were left out, and no much larger clone turns up one base away. The time point label here, explained by the study, means: pre-sensitization, week 0. The sample's treatment or condition label, in plain terms: therapeutic diphenylcyclopropenone sensitization with weekly scalp DPC. At every patch-test visit, the blood draw took place before the patch test was put on. To be eligible, patients had to be aged 18 to 70, diagnosed with alopecia and judged suitable for DPC therapy, while pregnant patients were excluded. Unfractionated whole blood was collected in Tempus Blood RNA tubes, and total RNA was extracted from that blood.

Recombination connected TRBV4-3 to TRBJ2-2; the D gene is possibly TRBD1 or TRBD2, with 6 bases matching each. The sequence came from a man younger than 35 with alopecia areata. Some clones in this sample may be carry-over from other donors' samples. Material: whole blood, obtained in connection with sensitization to the hapten diphenylcyclopropenone (DPC). The CDR3 protein sequence reads: CASSQDPGGGRFATGELFF. DNA sequence: TGCGCCAGCAGCCAAGACCCTGGAGGGGGGCGTTTTGCCACCGGGGAGCTGTTTTTT.